A selection of T cell receptor beta chains follows, all from one sample in a study of blood T cell repertoires in COVID-19. Sequencing was performed with immunoSEQ multiplex PCR; in TCRdb, only in-frame clones are kept and a portion is missing. Here the sample spans some 60,000 clones, 80% to 95% being singletons. Sequenced: peripheral blood. These receptors were collected from a man aged 60-69 years with acute or convalescent COVID-19. The CDR3 runs from the conserved cysteine through the conserved F or W. A D gene is named only where the DNA matches it firmly.

>TRBJ2-7|TRBV12-3/TRBV12-4|TRBD1
CASSFGQGFEQYF
>TRBJ1-5|TRBV9|-
CASSVDDRINQPQHF
>TRBJ1-6|TRBV14|-
CASSQDLGLGSPLHF
>TRBJ2-5|TRBV24-1|TRBD2
CATSDVLAGEGETQYF
>TRBJ1-1|TRBV6-2/TRBV6-3|-
CASSSLGNTEAFF
>TRBJ1-2|TRBV3-1/TRBV3-2|-
CASSQDLAGNYGYTF
>TRBJ1-1|TRBV7-9|-
CASSLNVRTEAFF
>TRBJ2-2|TRBV11-2|TRBD2
CASSSGLAGVVPPGELFF
>TRBJ1-1|TRBV29-1|-
CSVAVTENTEAFF
>TRBJ2-5|TRBV19|-
CAAGPRAIRPSIGAQYF
>TRBJ2-7|TRBV5-6|-
CASSGGTLIYEQYF
>TRBJ1-5|TRBV28|-
CASKIAGRAVQPQHF
>TRBJ1-2|TRBV21-1|-
CASSKEARGLYGYTF
>TRBJ2-7|TRBV23-1|TRBD2
CASRFISGRASYF
>TRBJ2-5|TRBV5-1|-
CASSLEPGEETQYF
>TRBJ1-1|TRBV2|-
CASSVGRGLTEAFF
>TRBJ1-5|TRBV6-5|-
CASSYRGGQPQHF
>TRBJ1-5|TRBV19|-
CASSIESSNQPQHF
>TRBJ1-2|TRBV12-3/TRBV12-4|-
CASSLGISWSYTF
>TRBJ1-5|TRBV23-1|-
CASSLGQCRRPQHF
>TRBJ2-7|TRBV11-1|TRBD1
CASSLPLTGAYEQYF
>TRBJ1-3|TRBV6-6|-
CASSYSPGVGNTIYF
>TRBJ2-1|TRBV15|TRBD1
CATSSGQGGGDEQFF
>TRBJ2-7|TRBV7-3|-
CASSLKGGLTRESAREQYF
>TRBJ1-4|TRBV5-1|-
CASSLGLASGPPNEKLFF
>TRBJ1-3|TRBV12-3/TRBV12-4|-
CASSFGGNTIYF
>TRBJ1-6|TRBV30|-
CAWSVGGAGKALHF
>TRBJ1-5|TRBV6-6|-
CASSYTTGMGQPQHF
>TRBJ2-5|TRBV7-2|TRBD2
CASSLAPAGGQETQYF
>TRBJ1-1|TRBV11-3|-
CASSPSGRGATEAFF
>TRBJ1-1|TRBV28|TRBD1
CASREQGYPTEAFF
>TRBJ1-4|TRBV5-1|TRBD1
CASSLYRGANEKLFF
>TRBJ2-7|TRBV6-5|-
CASLAPGSYEQYF
>TRBJ2-5|TRBV25-1|-
CASSEFGRRQETQYF
>TRBJ1-1|TRBV5-8|-
CASSRGQMNTEAFF
>TRBJ2-4|TRBV7-2|TRBD2
CASSSGVGLEAKNIQYF
>TRBJ2-7|TRBV7-3|TRBD1
CASSSDLRIQGSEQYF
>TRBJ1-4|TRBV30|-
CAWGQGREKLFF
>TRBJ2-7|TRBV29-1|TRBD2
CSVQTSGSYEQYF
>TRBJ2-5|TRBV28|TRBD2
CASSFASGSWVETQYF
>TRBJ2-2|TRBV27|-
CASKRGGTTNTGELFF
>TRBJ1-4|TRBV7-9|TRBD1
CASSPQGVGTTNEKLFF
>TRBJ2-5|TRBV3-1/TRBV3-2|TRBD2
CASGPREGRAETQYF
>TRBJ2-5|TRBV4-2|TRBD2
CASSGRTSGSKETQYF
>TRBJ1-5|TRBV5-1|TRBD1
CASSLGTGDYQPQHF